These T cell receptor beta chains were read from a single sample in a study of cytomegalovirus exposure and HLA in healthy donors. TCRdb keeps only in-frame clones here, not all; method: immunoSEQ multiplex PCR. The sample includes about 160,000 clones, 80% of them seen just once. Sequencing was performed on PBMCs. These receptors all stem from a man aged 30 to 39 in good health and CMV-seronegative. Both conserved end residues are part of each CDR3. Each record gives: V gene, clone size, D gene, J gene, CDR3 protein, CDR3 DNA. D genes are given only for firm matches. Expanded clones are given a class, and other clones once, few, many or no size at all.

>TRBV6-6|.|TRBD1|TRBJ1-5
CASEGQAYSNQPQHF
TGTGCCAGCGAGGGACAGGCTTATAGCAATCAGCCCCAGCATTTT
>TRBV6-4|.|.|TRBJ2-7
CASILVSTSRGWGYEQYF
.
>TRBV7-2|.|.|TRBJ2-3
CASTLGPSVGTDTQYF
TGTGCCAGCACCCTAGGGCCTAGCGTGGGCACAGATACGCAGTATTTT
>TRBV28|.|TRBD2|TRBJ2-7
CASTSGSSYEQYF
TGTGCCAGCACGAGCGGGAGCTCCTACGAGCAGTACTTC
>TRBV9|.|TRBD1|TRBJ2-1
CASSTRQGIKANEQFF
TGTGCCAGCAGCACTCGACAGGGGATCAAGGCGAATGAGCAGTTCTTC
>TRBV6-1|few|TRBD2|TRBJ2-1
CASIGTSLDEQFF
TGTGCCAGCATAGGGACTAGTTTGGATGAGCAGTTCTTC
>TRBV28|.|.|TRBJ1-1
CASSSGVMNTEAFF
TGTGCCAGCAGTTCAGGGGTCATGAACACTGAAGCTTTCTTT
>TRBV11-3|.|TRBD1|TRBJ2-1
CASSPRDRAINEQFF
TGTGCCAGCAGCCCCCGGGACAGGGCAATCAATGAGCAGTTCTTC
>TRBV15|.|TRBD1|TRBJ1-1
CATSRPWTGENTEAFF
TGTGCCACCAGCAGACCCTGGACAGGGGAGAACACTGAAGCTTTCTTT
>TRBV29-1|once|.|TRBJ1-2
CSGQLVGYGYTF
TGCAGCGGACAACTAGTGGGGTATGGCTACACCTTC
>TRBV5-1|.|TRBD2|TRBJ2-7
CASSFLSSGEYEQYF
TGCGCCAGCAGCTTTCTGTCTAGCGGAGAGTACGAGCAGTACTTC
>TRBV2|.|.|TRBJ2-3
CAQTGPGAPDTQYF
TGTGCCCAGACAGGCCCAGGGGCCCCAGATACGCAGTATTTT
>TRBV9|.|TRBD1|TRBJ1-1
CASSVGGPGQGRGTEAFF
TGTGCCAGCAGCGTAGGGGGGCCGGGACAGGGAAGGGGCACTGAAGCTTTCTTT
>TRBV13|.|TRBD1|TRBJ2-6
CASTRTGDFSGANVLTF
TGTGCCAGCACCCGGACAGGGGATTTCTCTGGGGCCAACGTCCTGACTTTC
>TRBV19|.|TRBD1|TRBJ1-6
CASSIEDRGDSPLHF
TGTGCCAGTAGTATTGAGGACAGGGGTGATTCACCCCTCCACTTT
>TRBV10-3|.|.|TRBJ1-5
CAISETAGDHQPQHF
TGTGCCATCAGTGAGACCGCAGGGGACCATCAGCCCCAGCATTTT
>TRBV5-1|few|.|TRBJ1-2
CASSAAGGYTF
TGCGCCAGCAGCGCAGCGGGTGGCTACACCTTC
>TRBV28|few|.|TRBJ2-2
CASKNRQFGELFF
TGTGCCAGCAAGAACAGGCAGTTCGGGGAGCTGTTTTTT
>TRBV7-9|.|TRBD1|TRBJ1-2
CASSSPPGQGIYGYTF
TGTGCCAGCAGCTCGCCTCCGGGACAGGGGATCTATGGCTACACCTTC
>TRBV15|.|.|TRBJ1-4
CATSRGGREWEKLFF
TGTGCCACCAGCAGAGGGGGCAGGGAATGGGAAAAACTGTTTTTT
>TRBV7-9|once|.|TRBJ2-7
CAHTRGEDYEQYF
TGTGCCCACACCAGAGGGGAGGACTACGAGCAGTACTTC
>TRBV6-6|.|TRBD1|TRBJ2-5
CASGDSSIQETQYF
TGTGCCAGCGGGGACAGCTCGATCCAAGAGACCCAGTACTTC
>TRBV9|.|.|TRBJ1-4
CASSAFQGFNEKLFF
TGTGCCAGCAGCGCCTTCCAGGGGTTTAATGAAAAACTGTTTTTT
>TRBV4-3|.|.|TRBJ2-3
CASSRQEDAGVAGDTQYF
TGCGCCAGCAGCAGACAGGAGGACGCAGGGGTTGCGGGAGATACGCAGTATTTT
>TRBV7-2|.|.|TRBJ1-1
CASSFGQPTEAFF
TGTGCCAGCAGCTTTGGACAGCCTACTGAAGCTTTCTTT
>TRBV30|.|TRBD1|TRBJ1-2
CAWTLTGGIYGYTF
TGTGCCTGGACCTTGACAGGGGGCATCTATGGCTACACCTTC
>TRBV29-1|once|.|TRBJ1-1
CSVDYGEAFF
TGCAGCGTTGATTACGGTGAAGCTTTCTTT